This TCR beta chain came from a study of cytomegalovirus exposure and HLA in healthy donors. The wider study: From donors who were HLA-typed, an early data release held approximately 84 million unique TCRs. Findings and caveats of the study: While the bulk of TCR sequences proved rare, some public TCRs turned up in many donors. The study flagged 150 to 200 TCR beta chains as cytomegalovirus-associated.

Germline V gene lookup returns CDR1 SGHRS and CDR2 YFSETQ. The CDR3 runs 16 residues. V dropped 4 bases and J dropped 7; count of bases not matched to a gene: 6. Primers included in the PCR were 60 Vbeta and 13 Jbeta primers. Clones were sequenced by immunoSEQ multiplex PCR, and TCRdb holds only the in-frame ones, with some missing. The sample comprises hundreds of thousands of clones, approximately 80% of which are singletons, and 2.9% rests with the top ten. A word on this clone: Its antigen is undetermined.

This TCR came from a man between 25 and 39 years old in good health and CMV-seronegative. The chain has TRBV5-1 and TRBJ2-1; 15 bases are a match to TRBD2. The sample consisted of PBMCs. Here the CDR3 DNA reads TGCGCCAGCAGCCCGGGACTAGCGGGGGGCGTGAATGAGCAGTTCTTC. It codes for CASSPGLAGGVNEQFF. The entire variable domain, with the rest obtained from reference TRBV5-1 and TRBJ2-1, is as follows: KAGVTQTPRYLIKTRGQQVTLSCSPISGHRSVSWYQQTPGQGLQFLFEYFSETQRNKGNFPGRFSGRQFSNSRSEMNVSTLELGDSALYLCASSPGLAGGVNEQFFGPGTRLTVL.